Listed below are T cell receptor beta chains from one sample, sequenced in a study of blood T cell repertoires in COVID-19. Measured with immunoSEQ multiplex PCR; TCRdb has only the in-frame clones, and not every one. This table has 250,000 or so clones, over 80% appearing once. The sequenced sample consisted of peripheral blood. These TCRs come from a woman aged 55 to 70 with active or convalescent COVID-19. Both conserved end residues are part of each CDR3. The D gene is left open where the match is weak. For some rows the clone size is stated as once, few or many, or as a class when expanded; others skip it.

- | TRBD2 | TRBJ2-3 | TRBV5-4 | CASSPLVGRAADTQYF | TGTGCCAGCAGCCCCCTTGTTGGGAGGGCCGCAGATACGCAGTATTTT
- | - | TRBJ2-1 | TRBV6-4 | CASSVEGASYNEQFF | TGTGCCAGCAGTGTAGAGGGAGCGTCCTACAATGAGCAGTTCTTC
- | - | TRBJ2-2 | TRBV4-1 | CASSQDRPGNTGELFF | TGCGCCAGCAGCCAAGATAGGCCAGGGAACACCGGGGAGCTGTTTTTT
- | TRBD1 | TRBJ1-2 | TRBV27 | CASSPGQGLENYGYTF | TGTGCCAGCAGTCCAGGACAGGGGCTTGAAAACTATGGCTACACCTTC
- | - | TRBJ2-1 | TRBV19 | CASSTLADEQFF | TGTGCCAGTAGTACTTTAGCAGATGAGCAGTTCTTC
- | - | TRBJ2-1 | TRBV2 | CASSELRQVSNEQFF | TGTGCCAGCAGTGAACTTCGGCAGGTCAGCAATGAGCAGTTCTTC
- | - | TRBJ1-2 | TRBV6-5 | CASSYSIRVNYGYTF | TGTGCCAGCAGTTACTCGATCAGGGTTAACTATGGCTACACCTTC
once | - | TRBJ2-2 | TRBV27 | CASISPPGELFF | TGTGCCAGCATTTCCCCCCCTGGGGAGCTGTTTTTT
- | - | TRBJ1-2 | TRBV3-1/TRBV3-2 | CASSGGGRGYTF | TGTGCCAGCAGCGGGGGGGGCCGGGGCTACACCTTC
- | - | TRBJ1-1 | TRBV7-9 | CASSPSGQPNTEAFF | TGTGCCAGCAGCCCCTCTGGACAGCCGAACACTGAAGCTTTCTTT
- | TRBD1 | TRBJ2-1 | TRBV10-1 | CASSESGRGQRNEQFF | TGCGCCAGCAGTGAGTCGGGCAGGGGGCAAAGAAATGAGCAGTTCTTC
once | TRBD2 | TRBJ2-3 | TRBV7-2 | CASSSILAGGPLNTQYF | TGTGCCAGCAGCTCAATTCTAGCGGGAGGGCCCCTTAATACGCAGTATTTT
- | TRBD1 | TRBJ1-1 | TRBV5-1 | CASSPDRGSNTEAFF | TGCGCCAGCAGCCCGGACAGGGGATCGAACACTGAAGCTTTCTTT
- | - | TRBJ1-6 | TRBV27 | CASSFSGNDSPLHF | TGTGCCAGCAGTTTTTCAGGGAATGATTCACCCCTCCACTTT
- | - | TRBJ1-5 | TRBV15 | CATSPLGNQPQHF | TGTGCCACCAGCCCACTCGGCAATCAGCCCCAGCATTTT
- | - | TRBJ2-1 | TRBV7-9 | CASSPWTDNPYNEQFF | TGTGCCAGCAGCCCCTGGACAGATAATCCCTACAATGAGCAGTTCTTC
few | - | TRBJ1-2 | TRBV2 | CASSGQDAYGYTF | TGTGCCAGCAGTGGACAGGACGCATATGGCTACACCTTC
- | - | TRBJ2-5 | TRBV10-3 | CAISRPEGKETQYF | TGTGCCATCAGCCGCCCTGAGGGCAAAGAGACCCAGTACTTC
- | TRBD1 | TRBJ1-2 | TRBV9 | CASSVDSTGALNYGYTF | TGTGCCAGCAGCGTAGACTCGACAGGGGCCCTCAACTATGGCTACACCTTC
- | TRBD1 | TRBJ1-1 | TRBV11-2 | CASSFRDRGQGAFF | TGTGCCAGCAGCTTCCGGGACAGGGGGCAGGGAGCTTTCTTT
- | - | TRBJ1-1 | TRBV28 | CASSTRHENTEAFF | TGTGCCAGCAGTACCCGACACGAGAACACTGAAGCTTTCTTT
many | - | TRBJ1-2 | TRBV6-5 | CASSYSRQYGYTF | TGTGCCAGCAGTTACTCGCGACAGTATGGCTACACCTTC
- | - | TRBJ2-2 | TRBV6-5 | CASLLGGAITGELFF | TGTGCCAGCTTGCTTGGGGGCGCGATCACCGGGGAGCTGTTTTTT
- | TRBD1 | TRBJ1-6 | TRBV6-5 | CASSSSQGAGNSPLHF | TGTGCCAGCAGTTCGTCACAGGGGGCAGGTAATTCACCCCTCCACTTT
- | TRBD1 | TRBJ1-1 | TRBV19 | CASGGQRNTEAFF | TGTGCCAGCGGGGGACAGAGGAACACTGAAGCTTTCTTT
- | TRBD1 | TRBJ2-1 | TRBV19 | CASSGDRESYNEQFF | TGTGCCAGTAGTGGGGACAGGGAATCCTACAATGAGCAGTTCTTC
- | - | TRBJ2-7 | TRBV6-5 | CASTGTYEQYF | TGTGCCAGCACAGGGACCTACGAGCAGTACTTC
- | TRBD1 | TRBJ1-2 | TRBV19 | CASSIRRGHGYTF | TGTGCCAGTAGTATTAGGAGGGGGCATGGCTACACCTTC
- | TRBD1 | TRBJ1-1 | TRBV5-1 | CASSLGTGGGTEAFF | TGCGCCAGCAGCTTGGGGACAGGGGGTGGTACTGAAGCTTTCTTT
- | - | TRBJ2-7 | TRBV15 | CATQKETVSYEQYF | TGTGCCACCCAGAAGGAGACGGTCTCCTACGAGCAGTACTTC